Listed below are T cell receptor beta chains from one sample, sequenced in a study of blood T cell repertoires in COVID-19. Here immunoSEQ multiplex PCR was the method, and the copy in TCRdb shows in-frame clones only, minus some. The sample has 110,000 or so clones, roughly 80% seen once. Sequenced sample: peripheral blood. These receptor sequences come from a man in his fifties with acute or convalescent COVID-19. Both conserved end residues are part of each CDR3. The order of the fields is J gene, V gene, D gene, clone size, CDR3 DNA, CDR3 protein. The D gene is left open where the match is weak. The size entry is marked missing in some rows and otherwise reads once, few, many or a size class.

TRBJ1-4 TRBV6-5 . few TGTGCCAGCAGTTACGGTCTGGAGGAAAAACTGTTTTTT CASSYGLEEKLFF
TRBJ1-2 TRBV28 TRBD1 . TGTGCCAGCAGTCCAACAGGGGCCGGCGACGGCTACACCTTC CASSPTGAGDGYTF
TRBJ1-2 TRBV7-3 . few TGTGCCAGCAGCCCCACCACAGGGAGTTATGGCTACACCTTC CASSPTTGSYGYTF
TRBJ1-4 TRBV14 . . TGTGCCAGCAGCGTCTTACAGACAACTAATGAAAAACTGTTTTTT CASSVLQTTNEKLFF
TRBJ1-5 TRBV15 . . TGTGCCACCAGCAGAGTTAGAGGGGGTTCTCAGCCCCAGCATTTT CATSRVRGGSQPQHF
TRBJ1-5 TRBV6-5 . . TGTGCCAGCAGTATGGGTGGGGGGGACCGGCCGCCCCAGCATTTT CASSMGGGDRPPQHF
TRBJ1-2 TRBV7-9 . . TGTGCCAGCAGCTCTGACACTGCTAACTATGGCTACACCTTC CASSSDTANYGYTF
TRBJ1-4 TRBV5-1 TRBD1 few TGCGCCAGCAGCTTGAGTCCGGGACAGGGGAATGAAAAACTGTTTTTT CASSLSPGQGNEKLFF
TRBJ1-2 TRBV12-3/TRBV12-4 . . TGCGCCAGCAGTTTTTCCACAGGGTCTGGCTACACCTTC CASSFSTGSGYTF
TRBJ1-2 TRBV5-4 . . TGTGCCAGCAGCTTGGCCGGGGGGCAAGACTATGGCTACACCTTC CASSLAGGQDYGYTF
TRBJ1-1 TRBV28 TRBD1 . TGTGCCAGCAGTTCCTCGACAGGGGGCCGTCACACTGAAGCTTTCTTT CASSSSTGGRHTEAFF
TRBJ2-2 TRBV6-2/TRBV6-3 . . TGTGCCAGCAGTTACGGCTCAGGGAATTCTAACACCGGGGAGCTGTTTTTT CASSYGSGNSNTGELFF
TRBJ2-7 TRBV5-4 . . TGTGCCAGCAGCATGGGACTCTCCTACGAGCAGTACTTC CASSMGLSYEQYF
TRBJ2-1 TRBV27 . . TGTGCCAGCAGTACGGTCCTTAATGAGCAGTTCTTC CASSTVLNEQFF
TRBJ2-3 TRBV7-2 . . TGTGCCAGCAGCTTAAACGGCTACTACACAGATACGCAGTATTTT CASSLNGYYTDTQYF
TRBJ1-2 TRBV3-1/TRBV3-2 . . TGTGCCAGCAGCCCAACCCGGGTCTATGGCTACACCTTC CASSPTRVYGYTF
TRBJ2-1 TRBV29-1 TRBD1 . TGCAGCGTTGAAGTTAACAGGGGTAATGAGCAGTTCTTC CSVEVNRGNEQFF
TRBJ1-1 TRBV6-5 . few TGTGCCAGCAGTTTCACAGGGTTGGTGAACACTGAAGCTTTCTTT CASSFTGLVNTEAFF
TRBJ1-5 TRBV7-2 . . TGTGCCAGCAGCTTACAGCGCGGTCAGCCCCAGCATTTT CASSLQRGQPQHF
TRBJ2-5 TRBV5-4 . once TGTGCCAGCATCTCCTTGGGGGCTCCCGGAGAGACCCAGTACTTC CASISLGAPGETQYF
TRBJ2-2 TRBV6-6 . . TGTGCCAGCAGCCAACTCGGGCAGGGGAACACCGGGGAGCTGTTTTTT CASSQLGQGNTGELFF
TRBJ1-1 TRBV10-3 TRBD1 . TGTGCCATCAGTGTCACCCCGGGACAGGGTGGAACTGAAGCTTTCTTT CAISVTPGQGGTEAFF
TRBJ2-6 TRBV23-1 . . TGCGCCAGCAGTCAGACAGGTAGCCTCTGTAAGGCCAACGTCCTGACTTTC CASSQTGSLCKANVLTF
TRBJ1-3 TRBV9 . . TGTGCCAGCAGCGTAGACCCGGGGTCAGTTGGAAACACCATATATTTT CASSVDPGSVGNTIYF
TRBJ2-3 TRBV10-3 TRBD1 . TGTGCCATCAGGGGACAGGGGGAAACAGATACGCAGTATTTT CAIRGQGETDTQYF
TRBJ2-7 TRBV7-8 TRBD2 . TGTGCCAGCAGCCGATCAGCGGGGGGAGAGCAGTACTTC CASSRSAGGEQYF
TRBJ2-4 TRBV11-3 . . TGTGCCAGCAGCTTAAGGGACACTATAGCCAAAAACATTCAGTACTTC CASSLRDTIAKNIQYF
TRBJ2-5 TRBV5-3 . . TGTGCCAGAAGCACGCCCCCGGAAGAGACCCAGTACTTC CARSTPPEETQYF
TRBJ2-1 TRBV5-1 . . TGCGCCAGCAGCTCCTACGGCGACGGGGGAGAGTTCTTC CASSSYGDGGEFF
TRBJ1-1 TRBV19 . . TGTGCCAGTAGGGTCGGGACATCAGGCGCTGAAGCTTTCTTT CASRVGTSGAEAFF
TRBJ1-2 TRBV5-6 . once TGTGCCAGCAGCCGGTGGGGGGATGGCTACACCTTC CASSRWGDGYTF
TRBJ1-5 TRBV19 TRBD1 . TGTGCCAGTAGTTTGACAGGGATCATCAATCAGCCCCAGCATTTT CASSLTGIINQPQHF
TRBJ2-4 TRBV30 . . TGTGCCTGGAGTCGAGGCAAAAACATTCAGTACTTC CAWSRGKNIQYF
TRBJ1-4 TRBV10-2 TRBD1 few TGCGCCAGCAGTGAACAGGGGGCAACTAATGAAAAACTGTTTTTT CASSEQGATNEKLFF
TRBJ2-2 TRBV29-1 . . TGCAGCGTCCTTAGGGGGGGCGTTAGCACCGGGGAGCTGTTTTTT CSVLRGGVSTGELFF
TRBJ1-1 TRBV12-3/TRBV12-4 . . TGTGCCAGCAGTCCCTGGCAGAACACTGAAGCTTTCTTT CASSPWQNTEAFF
TRBJ2-5 TRBV19 . . TGTGCCAGTAGTATTTTTTTTGGCAAAGAGACCCAGTACTTC CASSIFFGKETQYF
TRBJ1-1 TRBV19 . . TGTGCCAGTAGTATAGAGAGAGGTAACACTGAAGCTTTCTTT CASSIERGNTEAFF
TRBJ1-5 TRBV30 . . TGTGCCTGGAGGGTATCAGGGGGCAATCAGCCCCAGCATTTT CAWRVSGGNQPQHF
TRBJ1-2 TRBV11-2 . . TGTGCCAGCAGATCCTTGGCGGGGGAGCGTACCTTC CASRSLAGERTF